This T cell receptor beta chain is drawn from a study of T cells in Graves' hyperthyroidism and ophthalmopathy. Whole-study findings and limits: Prediction of ophthalmopathy progression came a median around 7.1 months pre-onset. Blood shared most expanded thyroid clonotypes above 0.001.

RNA transcripts were the template for amplifying TCR beta CDR3 regions. When the TCR CDR3 underwent first-round RT-PCR, the HTBI primer set was used. One entry per CDR3 protein, called by TCRdb with MiXCR from the multiplex PCR reads. The sample includes 550,000 to 800,000 distinct CDR3 sequences, roughly 17% seen only once; the top ten take around 15%. PBMCs were collected from a 10 ml volume of fresh peripheral blood. This clonotype was counted only a few times. Its antigen remains unknown. A read error is possible here, since a much larger clone lies one base away. CDR3 size: 15 residues. Germline lookup yields CDR1 SNHLY and CDR2 FYNNEI. Trimming cost V 6 bases and J 12 bases, with 24 bases left between them.

The sequenced sample was blood. This receptor was identified in a man over 45 with Graves' hyperthyroidism. This sequence joins TRBV2 and TRBJ2-4; perhaps TRBD1 as D (6 bases). CDR3 residues: CASSENGQPGDTQYF. The CDR3 DNA reads as TGTGCCAGCAGCGAAAACGGACAGCCCGGAGACACTCAGTACTTC.